This TCR beta chain was sequenced for a study of somatic mutations in cytotoxic T cells in rheumatoid arthritis. Study details: After diagnosis, patient blood (under 32 ml EDTA) was drawn right away, before any treatment was given. A subset of V beta antibody-stained T-cell populations was isolated by flow sorting, reaching nearly 100% purity, and this subset included V beta1+ cells that went on to TCRB sequencing. Study-wide points: In about an eighth of the roughly 65 patients, the largest CD8+ clone exceeded 20% of CD8+ cells.

This clone was detected a few times. Its target is not known. The germline V gene has CDR1 GTSNPN and CDR2 SVGIG (reference sequence). The CDR3 sequence is 15 residues long. The ends lost 6 bases at V and 1 base at J; junction bases unmatched: 8. Flow cytometry was used to check the purity of CD4+ and CD8+ cells, which had been isolated by positive magnetic bead selection. Here immunoSEQ multiplex PCR was the method, and the copy in TCRdb shows in-frame clones only, minus some. Of 15,000 or so clones in the sample, 65% to 80% were seen once. The specimen was CD8+ T cells sorted from blood. The sequence was collected from an adult with rheumatoid arthritis. The chain uses TRBV30 and TRBJ2-3; 9 nucleotides agree with TRBD2. The CDR3 protein is CACQGRGGRTDTQYF. CDR3 bases: TGTGCCTGTCAGGGGCGGGGGGGCCGCACAGATACGCAGTATTTT.